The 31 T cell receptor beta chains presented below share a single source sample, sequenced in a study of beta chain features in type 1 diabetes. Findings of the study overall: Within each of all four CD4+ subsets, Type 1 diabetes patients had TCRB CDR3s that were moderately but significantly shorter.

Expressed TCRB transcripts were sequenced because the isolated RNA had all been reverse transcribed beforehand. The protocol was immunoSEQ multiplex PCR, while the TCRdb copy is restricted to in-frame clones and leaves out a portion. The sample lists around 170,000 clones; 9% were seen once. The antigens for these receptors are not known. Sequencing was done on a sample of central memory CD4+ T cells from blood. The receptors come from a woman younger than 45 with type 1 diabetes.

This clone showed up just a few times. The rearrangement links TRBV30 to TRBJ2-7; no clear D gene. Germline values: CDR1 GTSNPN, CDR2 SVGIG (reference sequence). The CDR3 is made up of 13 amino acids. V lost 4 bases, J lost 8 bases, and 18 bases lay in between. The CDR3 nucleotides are TGTGCCTGGACCCCCGGAGACCCTATGAAGCAGTACTTC. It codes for CAWTPGDPMKQYF.

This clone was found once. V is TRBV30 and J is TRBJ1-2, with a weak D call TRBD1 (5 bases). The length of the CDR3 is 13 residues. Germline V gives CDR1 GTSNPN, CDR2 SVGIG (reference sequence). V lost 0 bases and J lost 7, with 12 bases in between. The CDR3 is CAWSVQDTVGYTF. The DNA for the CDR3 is TGTGCCTGGAGTGTACAGGACACCGTTGGCTACACCTTC.

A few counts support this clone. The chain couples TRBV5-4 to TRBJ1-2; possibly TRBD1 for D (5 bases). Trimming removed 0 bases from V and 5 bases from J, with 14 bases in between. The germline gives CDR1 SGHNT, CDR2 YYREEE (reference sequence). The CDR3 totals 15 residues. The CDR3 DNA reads TGTGCCAGCAGCTTGGCTCACGGGGGATCTTATGGCTACACCTTC. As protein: CASSLAHGGSYGYTF.

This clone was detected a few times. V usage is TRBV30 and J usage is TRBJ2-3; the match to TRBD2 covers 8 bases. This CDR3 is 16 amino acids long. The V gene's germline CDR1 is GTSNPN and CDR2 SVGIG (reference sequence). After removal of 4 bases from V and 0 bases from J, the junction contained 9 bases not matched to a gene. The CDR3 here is CAWKHLASGSTDTQYF. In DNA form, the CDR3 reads TGTGCCTGGAAACATCTGGCTAGCGGGAGCACAGATACGCAGTATTTT.

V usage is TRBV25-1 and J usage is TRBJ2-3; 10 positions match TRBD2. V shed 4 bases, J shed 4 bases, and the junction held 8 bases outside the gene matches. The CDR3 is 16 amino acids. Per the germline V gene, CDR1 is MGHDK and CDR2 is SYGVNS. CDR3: CASSVVAGGIADTQYF. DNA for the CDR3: TGTGCCAGCAGTGTCGTAGCGGGAGGAATTGCAGATACGCAGTATTTT.

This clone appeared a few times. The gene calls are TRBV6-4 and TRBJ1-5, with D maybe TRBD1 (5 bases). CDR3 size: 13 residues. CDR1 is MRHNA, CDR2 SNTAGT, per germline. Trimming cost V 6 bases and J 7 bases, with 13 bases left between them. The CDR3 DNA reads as TGTGCCAGCAGCCCCGGGGGTGGGCAGCCCCAGCATTTT. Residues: CASSPGGGQPQHF.

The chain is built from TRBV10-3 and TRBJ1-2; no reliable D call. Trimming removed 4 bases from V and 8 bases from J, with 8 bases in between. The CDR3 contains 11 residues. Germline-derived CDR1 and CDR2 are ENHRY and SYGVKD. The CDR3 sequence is CAISVHTGYTF. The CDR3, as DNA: TGTGCCATCAGTGTGCACACGGGCTACACCTTC.

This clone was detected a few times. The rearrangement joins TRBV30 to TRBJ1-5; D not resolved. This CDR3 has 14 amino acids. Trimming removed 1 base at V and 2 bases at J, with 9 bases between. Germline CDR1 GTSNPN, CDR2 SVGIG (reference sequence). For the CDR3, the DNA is TGTGCCTGGAGTGCCCTAGTGGGCAATCAGCCCCAGCATTTT. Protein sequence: CAWSALVGNQPQHF.

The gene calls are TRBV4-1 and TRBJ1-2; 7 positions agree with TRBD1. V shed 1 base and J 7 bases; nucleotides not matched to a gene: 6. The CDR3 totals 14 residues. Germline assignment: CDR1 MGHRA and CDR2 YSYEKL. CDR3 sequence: CASSQGWQGGGYTF. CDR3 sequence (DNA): TGCGCCAGCAGCCAAGGCTGGCAGGGGGGTGGCTACACCTTC.

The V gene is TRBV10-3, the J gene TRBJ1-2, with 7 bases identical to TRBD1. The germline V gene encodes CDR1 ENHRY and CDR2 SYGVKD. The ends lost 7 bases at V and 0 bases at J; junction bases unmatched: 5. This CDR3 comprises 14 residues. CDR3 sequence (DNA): TGTGCCATCACACAGGGGCATACTAACTATGGCTACACCTTC. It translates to CAITQGHTNYGYTF.

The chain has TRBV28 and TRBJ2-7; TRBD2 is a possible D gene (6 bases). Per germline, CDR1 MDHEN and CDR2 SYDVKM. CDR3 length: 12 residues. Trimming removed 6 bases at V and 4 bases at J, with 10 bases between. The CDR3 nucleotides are TGTGCCAGCAGCCTCCTAGCGTACGAGCAGTACTTC. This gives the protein CASSLLAYEQYF.

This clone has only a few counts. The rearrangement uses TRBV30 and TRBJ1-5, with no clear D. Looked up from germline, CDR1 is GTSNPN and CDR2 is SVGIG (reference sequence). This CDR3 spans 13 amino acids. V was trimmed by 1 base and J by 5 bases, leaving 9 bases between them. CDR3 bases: TGTGCCTGGAGTGACCGGGTCGATCAGCCCCAGCATTTT. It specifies CAWSDRVDQPQHF.

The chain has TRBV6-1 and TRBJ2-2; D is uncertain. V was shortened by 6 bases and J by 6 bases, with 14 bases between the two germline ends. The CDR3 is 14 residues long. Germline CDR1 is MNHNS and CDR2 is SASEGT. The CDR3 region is CASRTIPKAGELFF. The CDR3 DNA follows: TGTGCCAGCAGAACTATCCCGAAGGCCGGGGAGCTGTTTTTT.

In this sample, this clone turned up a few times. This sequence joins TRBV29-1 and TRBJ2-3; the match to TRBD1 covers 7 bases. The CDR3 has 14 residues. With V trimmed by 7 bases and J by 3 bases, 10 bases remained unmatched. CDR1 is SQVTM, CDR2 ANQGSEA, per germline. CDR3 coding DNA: TGCAGCGGAGTACAGGGCAGGGGGACAGATACGCAGTATTTT. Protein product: CSGVQGRGTDTQYF.

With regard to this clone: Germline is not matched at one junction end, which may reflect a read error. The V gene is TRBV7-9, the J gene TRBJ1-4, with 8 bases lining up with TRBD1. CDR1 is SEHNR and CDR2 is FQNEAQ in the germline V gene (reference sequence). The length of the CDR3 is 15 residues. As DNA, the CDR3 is TGTGCCGGCAGAACAGGGGGAGCAACTAATGAAAAACTGTTTTTT. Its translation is CAGRTGGATNEKLFF. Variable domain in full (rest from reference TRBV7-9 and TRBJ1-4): DTGVSQNPRHKITKRGQNVTFRCDPISEHNRLYWYRQTLGQGPEFLTYFQNEAQLEKSRLLSDRFSAERPKGSFSTLEIQRTEQGDSAMYLCAGRTGGATNEKLFFGSGTQLSVL.

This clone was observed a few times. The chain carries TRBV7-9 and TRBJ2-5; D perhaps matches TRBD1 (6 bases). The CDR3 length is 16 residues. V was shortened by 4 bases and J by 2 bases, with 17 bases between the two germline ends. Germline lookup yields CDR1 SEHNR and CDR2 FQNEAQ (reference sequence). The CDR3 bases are TGTGCCAGCAGCTATTCTACAGGGTCGGGGCAAGAGACCCAGTACTTC. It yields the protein CASSYSTGSGQETQYF.

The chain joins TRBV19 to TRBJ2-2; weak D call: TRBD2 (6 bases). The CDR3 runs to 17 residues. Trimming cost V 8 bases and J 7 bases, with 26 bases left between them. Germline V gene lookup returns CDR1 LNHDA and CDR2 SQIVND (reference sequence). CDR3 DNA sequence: TGTGCCAGTGGCGGGATGGGTGCGGGAAGTCTAGGCGGGGAGCTGTTTTTT. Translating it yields CASGGMGAGSLGGELFF.

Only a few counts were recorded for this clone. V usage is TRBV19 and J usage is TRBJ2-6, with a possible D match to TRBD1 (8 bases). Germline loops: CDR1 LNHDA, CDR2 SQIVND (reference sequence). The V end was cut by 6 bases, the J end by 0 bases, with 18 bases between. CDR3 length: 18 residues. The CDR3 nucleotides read TGTGCCAGTAGGACTCCACAGGGGGGGAACTCTGGGGCCAACGTCCTGACTTTC. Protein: CASRTPQGGNSGANVLTF.

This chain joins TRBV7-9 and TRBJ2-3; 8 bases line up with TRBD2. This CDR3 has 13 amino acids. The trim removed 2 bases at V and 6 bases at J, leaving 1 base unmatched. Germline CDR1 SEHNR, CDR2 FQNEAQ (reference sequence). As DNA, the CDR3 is TGTGCCAGCAGCTTAAGCGGGGGTGATACGCAGTATTTT. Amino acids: CASSLSGGDTQYF.

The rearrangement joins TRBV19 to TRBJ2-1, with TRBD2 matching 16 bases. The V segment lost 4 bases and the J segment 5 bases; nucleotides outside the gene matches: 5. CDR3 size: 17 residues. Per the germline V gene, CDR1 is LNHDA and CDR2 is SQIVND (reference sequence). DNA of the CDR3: TGTGCCAGTAGTACGGGGACTAGCGGGAGGGGACACAATGAGCAGTTCTTC. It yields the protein CASSTGTSGRGHNEQFF.

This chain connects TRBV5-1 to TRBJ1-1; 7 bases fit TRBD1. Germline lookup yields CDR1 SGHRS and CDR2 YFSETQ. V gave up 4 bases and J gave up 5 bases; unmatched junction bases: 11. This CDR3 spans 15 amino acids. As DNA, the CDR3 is TGCGCCAGCAGCGACACGACAGGGCGAGGGACTGAAGCTTTCTTT. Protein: CASSDTTGRGTEAFF.

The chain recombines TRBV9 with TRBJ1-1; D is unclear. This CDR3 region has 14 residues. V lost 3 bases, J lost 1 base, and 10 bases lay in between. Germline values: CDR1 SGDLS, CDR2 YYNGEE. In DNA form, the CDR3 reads TGTGCCAGCAGCGCCTCGCAGGAGAACACTGAAGCTTTCTTT. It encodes CASSASQENTEAFF.

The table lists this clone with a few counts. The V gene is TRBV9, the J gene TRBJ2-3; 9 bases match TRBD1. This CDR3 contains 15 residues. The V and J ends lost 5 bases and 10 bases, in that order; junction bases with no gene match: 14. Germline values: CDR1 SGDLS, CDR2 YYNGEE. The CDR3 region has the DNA TGTGCCAGCAGTTTAATGGGACAGGGTACGCGGGCGCAGTATTTT. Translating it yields CASSLMGQGTRAQYF.

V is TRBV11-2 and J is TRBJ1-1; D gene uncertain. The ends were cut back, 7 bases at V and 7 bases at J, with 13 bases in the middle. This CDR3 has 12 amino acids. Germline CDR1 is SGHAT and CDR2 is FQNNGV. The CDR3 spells CASNPQSGEAFF. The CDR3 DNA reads TGTGCCAGCAACCCTCAATCAGGTGAAGCTTTCTTT.

The CDR3 DNA follows: TGTGCCACCCTGGGACAGGGTCACGAAAAACTGTTTTTT. Amino acids: CATLGQGHEKLFF. The chain links TRBV25-1 to TRBJ1-4; TRBD1 matches 9 bases. Trimming took 10 bases from V and 8 from J; bases not matched to a gene: 8. The CDR3 is made up of 13 amino acids. Germline CDR1 is MGHDK and CDR2 is SYGVNS.

The chain's CDR3 is CASSFLPLGNEQYF. In DNA form, the CDR3 reads TGTGCCAGCAGTTTCCTACCTTTGGGCAACGAGCAGTACTTC. This chain connects TRBV28 to TRBJ2-7; D gene unclear. There are 14 residues in the CDR3. Germline CDR1 is MDHEN and CDR2 is SYDVKM. Deletions cut 3 bases from V and 5 bases from J, with 14 bases between.

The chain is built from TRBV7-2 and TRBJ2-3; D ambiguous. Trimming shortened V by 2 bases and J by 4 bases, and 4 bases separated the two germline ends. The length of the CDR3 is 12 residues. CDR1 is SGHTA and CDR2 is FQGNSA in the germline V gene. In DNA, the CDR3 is TGTGCCAGCAGCTTACAGGCAGATACGCAGTATTTT. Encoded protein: CASSLQADTQYF.

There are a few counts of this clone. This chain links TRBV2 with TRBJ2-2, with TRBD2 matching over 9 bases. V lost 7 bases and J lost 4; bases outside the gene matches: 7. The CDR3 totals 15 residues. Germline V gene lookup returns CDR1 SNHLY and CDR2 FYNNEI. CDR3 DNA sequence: TGTGCCAGCAAGGAACTAGCGGGCCCCACCGGGGAGCTGTTTTTT. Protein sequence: CASKELAGPTGELFF.

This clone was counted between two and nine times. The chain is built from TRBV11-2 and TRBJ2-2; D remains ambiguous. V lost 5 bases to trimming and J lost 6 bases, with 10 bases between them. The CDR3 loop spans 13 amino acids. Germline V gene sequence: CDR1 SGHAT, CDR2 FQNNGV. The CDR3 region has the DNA TGTGCCAGCAGCCCCCCAGTCCCCGGGGAGCTGTTTTTT. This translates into CASSPPVPGELFF.

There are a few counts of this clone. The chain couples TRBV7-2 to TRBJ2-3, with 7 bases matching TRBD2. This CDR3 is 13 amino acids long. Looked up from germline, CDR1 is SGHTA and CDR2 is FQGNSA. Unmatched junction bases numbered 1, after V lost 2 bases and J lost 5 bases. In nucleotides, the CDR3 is TGTGCCAGCAGCTTACGCGGGAGAGATACGCAGTATTTT. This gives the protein CASSLRGRDTQYF.

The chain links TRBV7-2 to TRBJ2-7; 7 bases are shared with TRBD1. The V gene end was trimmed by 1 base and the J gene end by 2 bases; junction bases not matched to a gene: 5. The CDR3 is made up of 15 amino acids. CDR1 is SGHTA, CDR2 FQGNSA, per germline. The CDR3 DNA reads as TGTGCCAGCAGCTTAGGAAGTGGGACAGCCTACGAGCAGTACTTC. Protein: CASSLGSGTAYEQYF.